Listed here are 10 T cell receptor beta chains from one sample, sequenced in a study of OX40 agonist ivuxolimab in advanced cancers. Produced via immunoSEQ multiplex PCR; TCRdb's table is partial and in-frame only. In the table there are about 59,000 clones, about 90% of which are singletons. The starting material was CD4+ or CD8+ T cells sorted from blood, obtained in a trial of the OX40 agonist ivuxolimab. These receptors all come from an adult with an advanced solid tumor such as melanoma, head and neck, liver or kidney cancer.

The CDR3 DNA reads TGTGCCAGCAGTGTCGACGCCGGGACATTTATCTACGAGCAGTACTTC. Translation: CASSVDAGTFIYEQYF. V and J are TRBV27 and TRBJ2-7, with D possibly matching TRBD1 (6 bases). The CDR3 runs to 16 residues. V was clipped by 5 bases and J by 3 bases, with 20 bases between them. Germline V CDR1 and CDR2: MNHEY, SMNVEV (reference sequence).

This sequence joins TRBV6-4 and TRBJ1-4, with D possibly being TRBD1 (5 bases). The CDR3 is made up of 15 amino acids. Germline loops: CDR1 MRHNA, CDR2 SNTAGT. Trimming pared 3 bases from V and 4 bases from J, leaving 12 bases between. CDR3 DNA sequence: TGTGCCAGCAGTGAGCCGGACACCCATAATGAAAAACTGTTTTTT. Its translation: CASSEPDTHNEKLFF.

J is TRBJ1-2 and V is TRBV2; maybe TRBD1 (6 bases). The germline V and J ends were trimmed by 6 bases and 7 bases, with 12 bases remaining between them. Per the germline V gene, CDR1 is SNHLY and CDR2 is FYNNEI. CDR3 length: 12 residues. CDR3: CASRWGGGGYTF. CDR3 sequence (DNA): TGTGCCAGCAGGTGGGGGGGCGGTGGCTACACCTTC. Looking up the rest from reference TRBV2 and TRBJ1-2 gives the full variable domain: EPEVTQTPSHQVTQMGQEVILRCVPISNHLYFYWYRQILGQKVEFLVSFYNNEISEKSEIFDDQFSVERPDGSNFTLKIRSTKLEDSAMYFCASRWGGGGYTFGSGTRLTVV.

The rearrangement joins TRBV2 to TRBJ1-6, with TRBD1 matching over 8 bases. The trim removed 1 base at V and 4 bases at J, leaving 0 bases unmatched. From germline, CDR1 is SNHLY and CDR2 FYNNEI. The CDR3 consists of 15 residues. Here the CDR3 DNA reads TGTGCCAGCAGTGAAGGGACAGGGTATAATTCACCCCTCCACTTT. This encodes CASSEGTGYNSPLHF.

This chain links TRBV6-4 with TRBJ2-1; D is undetermined. There are 14 residues in the CDR3. Trimming removed 1 base at V and 0 bases at J, with 4 bases between. From germline, CDR1 is MRHNA and CDR2 SNTAGT. CDR3 amino acids: CASSDFPSYNEQFF. CDR3 DNA: TGTGCCAGCAGTGACTTCCCCTCCTACAATGAGCAGTTCTTC.

The CDR3 region is CASSFYGLAGENEQFF. CDR3 coding DNA: TGTGCCAGCAGCTTTTACGGACTAGCGGGAGAGAATGAGCAGTTCTTC. V and J are TRBV7-2 and TRBJ2-1; TRBD2 matches at 13 bases. This CDR3 contains 16 residues. Trimming took 3 bases from V and 7 from J; bases not matched to a gene: 6. The germline V gene encodes CDR1 SGHTA and CDR2 FQGNSA.

The chain carries TRBV28 and TRBJ2-1, with 12 bases identical to TRBD2. Trimming took 3 bases from V and 1 from J; bases not matched to a gene: 1. The CDR3 covers 16 residues. Germline V lookup: CDR1 MDHEN, CDR2 SYDVKM. DNA for the CDR3: TGTGCCAGCAGTTTGACTAGCGGGGGTTCCTACAATGAGCAGTTCTTC. Encoded protein: CASSLTSGGSYNEQFF.

In this sample, this clone turned up once. The chain employs TRBV6-1 and TRBJ2-5; D is ambiguous. The CDR3 runs 15 residues. Trimming took off 6 bases at V and 0 bases at J, with 14 bases between the two ends. Germline CDR1 is MNHNS and CDR2 is SASEGT. In DNA form, the CDR3 reads TGTGCCAGCAGAAGGACGCGGCGAGACCAAGAGACCCAGTACTTC. Its protein product is CASRRTRRDQETQYF.

This sequence joins TRBV19 and TRBJ2-1, with 14 positions matching TRBD2. CDR3 length: 17 residues. Trimming took 4 bases from V and 7 from J; bases not matched to a gene: 9. Germline assignment: CDR1 LNHDA and CDR2 SQIVND (reference sequence). This CDR3 is CASSTTSGRGAANEQFF. DNA for the CDR3: TGTGCCAGTAGTACGACTAGCGGGAGGGGAGCAGCGAATGAGCAGTTCTTC.

V is TRBV30 and J is TRBJ2-1; D is unclear. V shed 4 bases and J shed 6 bases, with 13 bases lying between them. CDR3 length: 13 residues. Germline loops: CDR1 GTSNPN, CDR2 SVGIG (reference sequence). The CDR3 reads CAWNLGKLNEQFF. The CDR3, as DNA: TGTGCCTGGAATTTGGGGAAACTCAATGAGCAGTTCTTC.